This T cell receptor (beta chain) derives from a study of early T cells in non-severe SARS-CoV-2 infection. TCRdb re-called the 5' RACE reads with MiXCR, one entry per CDR3 protein. The sample lists 55,000 to 80,000 distinct CDR3 sequences, less than 9.5% occurring once. Germline lookup yields CDR1 SGDLS and CDR2 YYNGEE. V gave up 0 bases and J gave up 1 base, with 7 bases separating them. The CDR3 spans 14 residues. This clonotype was recorded at least ten times. This rearrangement joins TRBV9 to TRBJ1-1; D is possibly TRBD1 (5 bases). The sample was whole blood, taken at baseline. The sequence derives from an adult who was a healthcare worker with PCR-confirmed SARS-CoV-2 infection or an uninfected control (not recorded which). CDR3 DNA sequence: TGTGCCAGCAGCGTAGGAACAGGGAACACTGAAGCTTTCTTT. It specifies CASSVGTGNTEAFF. Full variable domain (missing parts from reference TRBV9 and TRBJ1-1): DSGVTQTPKHLITATGQRVTLRCSPRSGDLSVYWYQQSLDQGLQFLIQYYNGEERAKGNILERFSAQQFPDLHSELNLSSLELGDSALYFCASSVGTGNTEAFFGQGTRLTVV.